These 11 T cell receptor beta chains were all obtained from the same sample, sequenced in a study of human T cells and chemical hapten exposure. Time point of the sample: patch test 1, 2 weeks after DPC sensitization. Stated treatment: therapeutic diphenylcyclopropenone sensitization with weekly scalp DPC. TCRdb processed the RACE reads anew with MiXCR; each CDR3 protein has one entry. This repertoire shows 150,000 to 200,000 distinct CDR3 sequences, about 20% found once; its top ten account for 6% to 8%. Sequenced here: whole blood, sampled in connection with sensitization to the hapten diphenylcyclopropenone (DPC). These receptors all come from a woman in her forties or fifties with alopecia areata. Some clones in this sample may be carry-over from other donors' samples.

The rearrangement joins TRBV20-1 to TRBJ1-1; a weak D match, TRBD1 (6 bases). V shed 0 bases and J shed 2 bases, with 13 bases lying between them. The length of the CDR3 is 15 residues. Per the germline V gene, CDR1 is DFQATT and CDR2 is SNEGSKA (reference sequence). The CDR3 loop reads CSARDLDRVNTEAFF. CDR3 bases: TGCAGTGCTAGAGATTTGGACAGAGTCAACACTGAAGCTTTCTTT.

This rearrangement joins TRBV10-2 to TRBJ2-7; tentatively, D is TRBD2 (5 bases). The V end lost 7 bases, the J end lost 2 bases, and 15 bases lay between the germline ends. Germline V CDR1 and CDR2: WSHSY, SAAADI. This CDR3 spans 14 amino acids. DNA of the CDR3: TGCGCCAGCATAGTTGAGGGCCTCCCCTACGAGCAGTACTTC. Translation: CASIVEGLPYEQYF.

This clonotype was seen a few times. The CDR3 DNA follows: TGCAGTGCTGCGACAGGGTGGGACACTGAAGCTTTCTTT. Residues: CSAATGWDTEAFF. The chain uses TRBV20-1 and TRBJ1-1; 7 nucleotides align to TRBD1. This CDR3 region has 13 residues. Per the germline V gene, CDR1 is DFQATT and CDR2 is SNEGSKA (reference sequence). Trimming removed 5 bases from V and 3 bases from J; junction bases left unmatched: 6.

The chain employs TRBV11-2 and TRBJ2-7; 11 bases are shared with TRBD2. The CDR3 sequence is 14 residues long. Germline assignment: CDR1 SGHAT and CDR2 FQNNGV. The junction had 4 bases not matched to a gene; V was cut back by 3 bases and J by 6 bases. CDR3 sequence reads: CASSFQLAGVEQYF. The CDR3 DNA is TGTGCCAGCAGCTTCCAACTAGCGGGAGTCGAGCAGTACTTC.

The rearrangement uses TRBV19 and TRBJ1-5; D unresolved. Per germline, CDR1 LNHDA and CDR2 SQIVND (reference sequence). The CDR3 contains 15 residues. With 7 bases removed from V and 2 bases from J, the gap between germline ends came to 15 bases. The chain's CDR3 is CASKVALGGNQPQHF. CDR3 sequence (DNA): TGTGCCAGTAAGGTAGCCCTGGGTGGCAATCAGCCCCAGCATTTT.

The CDR3 region is CASRETSGRQETQYF. Here the CDR3 DNA reads TGTGCCAGCAGGGAGACTAGCGGAAGACAAGAGACCCAGTACTTC. V is TRBV6-5 and J is TRBJ2-5, with 9 nucleotides matching TRBD2. This CDR3 spans 15 amino acids. With 6 bases clipped from V and 2 bases from J, the junction kept 7 bases outside the gene matches. Germline CDR1 is MNHEY and CDR2 is SVGAGI.

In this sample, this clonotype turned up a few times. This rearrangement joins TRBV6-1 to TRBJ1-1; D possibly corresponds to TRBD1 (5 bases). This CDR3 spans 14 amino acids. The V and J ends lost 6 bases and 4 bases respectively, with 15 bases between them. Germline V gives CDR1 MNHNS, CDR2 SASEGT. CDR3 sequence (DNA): TGTGCCAGCAGGGCCGGGACTCAGCTCACTGAAGCTTTCTTT. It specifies CASRAGTQLTEAFF.

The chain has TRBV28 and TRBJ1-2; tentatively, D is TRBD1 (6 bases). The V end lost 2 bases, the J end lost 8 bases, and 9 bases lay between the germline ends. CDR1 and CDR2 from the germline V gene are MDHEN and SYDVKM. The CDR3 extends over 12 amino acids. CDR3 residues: CASSLQGQGYTF. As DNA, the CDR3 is TGTGCCAGCAGTTTACAGGGGCAAGGCTACACCTTC.

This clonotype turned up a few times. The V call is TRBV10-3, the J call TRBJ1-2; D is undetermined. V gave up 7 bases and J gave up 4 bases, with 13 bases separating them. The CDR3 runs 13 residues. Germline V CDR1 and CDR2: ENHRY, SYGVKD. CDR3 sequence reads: CAINNGQSYGYTF. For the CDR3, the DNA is TGTGCCATCAACAACGGCCAAAGCTATGGCTACACCTTC.

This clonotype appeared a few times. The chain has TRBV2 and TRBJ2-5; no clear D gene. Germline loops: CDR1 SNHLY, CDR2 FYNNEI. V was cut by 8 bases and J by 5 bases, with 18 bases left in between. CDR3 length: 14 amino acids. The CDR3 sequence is CASLELGFGETQYF. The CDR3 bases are TGTGCCAGCTTAGAGTTGGGTTTCGGGGAGACCCAGTACTTC.

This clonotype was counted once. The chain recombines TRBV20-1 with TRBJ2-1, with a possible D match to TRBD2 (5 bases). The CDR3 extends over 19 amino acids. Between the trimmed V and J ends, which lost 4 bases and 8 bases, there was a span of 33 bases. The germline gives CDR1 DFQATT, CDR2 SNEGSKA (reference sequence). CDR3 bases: TGCAGTGCTAAGTCCCAAGGGTACCACGAGGGAATATTACCGTATGAGCAGTTCTTC. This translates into CSAKSQGYHEGILPYEQFF.